One sample yielded the 8 T cell receptor beta chains listed below, sequenced in a study of T cells after yellow fever vaccination. One entry per CDR3 protein, called by TCRdb with MiXCR from the 5' RACE reads. The sample consists of some 240,000 distinct CDR3 sequences, more than 3% of them appearing once. The sample in question was CD4+ T cells sorted from PBMCs, obtained 10 days after the yellow fever booster vaccination. Source of these receptors: a man between 18 and 35 years old who received the YFV17D yellow fever vaccine.

This clonotype was seen more than once but under ten times. The CDR3 region has the DNA TGTGCCAGTAGAGGCAGGGGCGCAGATACGCAGTATTTT. Protein sequence: CASRGRGADTQYF. The V call is TRBV19, the J call TRBJ2-3, with a possible D match to TRBD1 (6 bases). The V gene lost 6 bases and the J gene lost 4 bases, with 11 bases spanning the gap. The CDR3 runs to 13 residues. Germline V gene lookup returns CDR1 LNHDA and CDR2 SQIVND (reference sequence).

This clonotype was seen a few times. J is TRBJ2-4 and V is TRBV2; possibly TRBD1 for D (6 bases). Trimming cost V 11 bases and J 7 bases, with 18 bases left between them. This CDR3 contains 13 residues. Germline V CDR1 and CDR2: SNHLY, FYNNEI. The CDR3 DNA follows: TGTGCCTACGAACAGGGACCCGGGAACATTCAGTACTTC. Translated, it gives CAYEQGPGNIQYF.

The sample holds many counts of this clonotype. This sequence joins TRBV12-3 or TRBV12-4 and TRBJ1-5; D is possibly TRBD1 (5 bases). The length of the CDR3 is 13 residues. V lost 5 bases to trimming and J lost 3 bases, with 8 bases between them. CDR3 region: CASSRGDNQPQHF. The CDR3 nucleotides read TGTGCCAGCAGTCGGGGGGACAATCAGCCCCAGCATTTT.

This clonotype was observed at least ten times. The chain joins TRBV12-3 or TRBV12-4 to TRBJ2-5; D may be TRBD2 (6 bases). The CDR3 sequence is 14 residues long. Deletions cut 7 bases from V and 4 bases from J, with 16 bases between. The CDR3 region is CASTLGAGGETQYF. CDR3 DNA: TGTGCCAGCACCTTAGGGGCCGGGGGAGAGACCCAGTACTTC.

V is TRBV12-3 or TRBV12-4 and J is TRBJ2-3; D possibly matches TRBD1 or TRBD2 (6 bases each). V gave up 6 bases and J gave up 2 bases, with 18 bases separating them. This CDR3 is 16 amino acids long. CDR3 nucleotides: TGTGCCAGCAGCCCGTATGAGGGGGGCCCCACAGATACGCAGTATTTT. This gives the protein CASSPYEGGPTDTQYF.

The chain uses TRBV20-1 and TRBJ1-5; the D is unclear. The CDR3 is made up of 13 amino acids. V was trimmed by 3 bases and J by 2 bases, leaving 8 bases between them. Germline-derived CDR1 and CDR2 are DFQATT and SNEGSKA (reference sequence). The CDR3 nucleotides are TGCAGTGCTAGTCCAGATGGCAATCAGCCCCAGCATTTT. Residues: CSASPDGNQPQHF.

V usage is TRBV30 and J usage is TRBJ2-1; D is undetermined. The CDR3 spans 11 residues. V lost 8 bases and J 8 bases, leaving 13 bases between the germline ends. CDR1 and CDR2 (germline): GTSNPN, SVGIG (reference sequence). CDR3 protein: CAASWVDEQFF. The CDR3, as DNA: TGTGCCGCCTCCTGGGTGGATGAGCAGTTCTTC. Drawing the rest from reference TRBV30 and TRBJ2-1, the complete variable domain is SQTIHQWPATLVQPVGSPLSLECTVEGTSNPNLYWYRQAAGRGLQLLFYSVGIGQISSEVPQNLSASRPQDRQFILSSKKLLLSDSGFYLCAASWVDEQFFGPGTRLTVL.

This clonotype was seen many times. The chain uses TRBV7-2 and TRBJ1-6; no firm D call. Trimming pared 2 bases from V and 9 bases from J, leaving 5 bases between. The CDR3 totals 12 residues. Germline CDR1 is SGHTA and CDR2 is FQGNSA. This CDR3 reads CASSLNPSPLHF. The CDR3 nucleotides are TGTGCCAGCAGCTTAAACCCTTCACCCCTCCACTTT.